Detailed here is one T cell receptor beta chain. Trimming took 2 bases from V and 4 from J, leaving 12 bases between them. The CDR3 sequence is 15 residues long. Germline CDR1 and CDR2: SGHAT and FQNNGV. This entry comes from a study of blood T cell repertoires in COVID-19. Methods used by the authors: Nucleated cell counts were estimated from reference gene primer amplification. Method: immunoSEQ multiplex PCR; TCRdb's copy keeps in-frame clones and lacks some. The V and J calls and clone size were taken over from that table, and D and trimming were inferred from the DNA. The table records around 400,000 clones, around 87% of them present only once.

This sequence joins TRBV11-2 and TRBJ1-5; D is possibly TRBD1 (6 bases). Sequencing was performed on peripheral blood. This sequence was found in a woman in her 30s with COVID-19, enrolled during active disease. CDR3: CASSLHGQSNQPQHF. The DNA of the CDR3 is TGTGCCAGCAGCTTACATGGACAGTCTAATCAGCCCCAGCATTTT.